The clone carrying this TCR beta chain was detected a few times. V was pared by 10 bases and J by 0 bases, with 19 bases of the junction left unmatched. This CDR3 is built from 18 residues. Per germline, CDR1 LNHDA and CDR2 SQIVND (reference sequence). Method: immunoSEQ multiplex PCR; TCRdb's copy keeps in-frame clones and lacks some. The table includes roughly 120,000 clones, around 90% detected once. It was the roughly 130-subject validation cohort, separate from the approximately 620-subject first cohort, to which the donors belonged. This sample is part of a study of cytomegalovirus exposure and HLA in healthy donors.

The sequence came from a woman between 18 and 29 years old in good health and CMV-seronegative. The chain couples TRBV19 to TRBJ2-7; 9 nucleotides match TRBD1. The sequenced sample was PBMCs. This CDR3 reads CATSSSGTGWGISYEQYF. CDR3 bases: TGTGCCACCTCATCGTCCGGGACAGGGTGGGGGATCTCCTACGAGCAGTACTTC.